The 15 T cell receptor beta chains below all came from one sample that was sequenced in a study of T-cell reconstitution after alpha-beta-depleted transplantation in children. Preparation of the TCRbeta library involved a method that used unique molecular identifiers. TCRdb re-called the PCR reads with MiXCR, one entry per CDR3 protein. The table records around 370,000 distinct CDR3 sequences, roughly 17% of them present only once. The sequenced sample was PBMCs, mostly from graft donor cells, obtained 360 days after TCRalphabeta/CD19-depleted stem cell transplant. These receptors were obtained from a male patient between 2 and 15 years old who had a stem cell transplant for acute lymphoblastic leukemia, so the T cells may come from the graft donor.

This clonotype came up a few times. V and J are TRBV4-2 and TRBJ1-5, with D perhaps TRBD1 (5 bases). CDR3 length equals 16 residues. V was trimmed by 1 base and J by 1 base, leaving 11 bases between them. Germline loops: CDR1 LGHNA, CDR2 YNFKEQ. The CDR3 sequence is CASSQGSGGSNQPQHF. The DNA for the CDR3 is TGTGCCAGCAGCCAAGGTTCGGGGGGGAGCAATCAGCCCCAGCATTTT.

This clonotype showed up many times. This chain connects TRBV12-3 or TRBV12-4 to TRBJ2-1; 12 nucleotides agree with TRBD2. Losses at the gene ends were 5 bases for V and 2 bases for J; bases not matched to a gene: 4. This CDR3 region has 16 residues. CDR3 coding DNA: TGTGCCAGCAGTGGACTAGCGGGAATCGCCTACAATGAGCAGTTCTTC. Encoded protein: CASSGLAGIAYNEQFF.

With regard to this clonotype: At one boundary the junction diverges from the germline segment, which might be a read error. The rearrangement uses TRBV9 and TRBJ2-2; D is possibly TRBD1 (6 bases). The CDR3 is 17 residues long. The germline gives CDR1 SGDLS, CDR2 YYNGEE. CDR3 DNA: TGTGCCAGCAGCGTAGCCCCACAGGGATCGAACGCCGGGGAGCTGTTTTTT. Protein sequence: CASSVAPQGSNAGELFF. Together with reference TRBV9 and TRBJ2-2, the CDR3 gives the full variable domain: DSGVTQTPKHLITATGQRVTLRCSPRSGDLSVYWYQQSLDQGLQFLIQYYNGEERAKGNILERFSAQQFPDLHSELNLSSLELGDSALYFCASSVAPQGSNAGELFFGEGSRLTVL.

This clonotype was counted only a few times. This chain connects TRBV9 to TRBJ1-2, with 9 bases matching TRBD1. This CDR3 comprises 16 residues. V gave up 3 bases and J gave up 5 bases; unmatched junction bases: 11. Germline V lookup: CDR1 SGDLS, CDR2 YYNGEE. This CDR3 is CASSAIPGQGGYGYTF. The CDR3 DNA reads TGTGCCAGCAGCGCCATACCGGGACAGGGAGGGTATGGCTACACCTTC. The full variable domain, in which reference TRBV9 and TRBJ1-2 provide the parts outside the CDR3, is DSGVTQTPKHLITATGQRVTLRCSPRSGDLSVYWYQQSLDQGLQFLIQYYNGEERAKGNILERFSAQQFPDLHSELNLSSLELGDSALYFCASSAIPGQGGYGYTFGSGTRLTVV.

The V gene is TRBV7-6, the J gene TRBJ1-6, with 8 nucleotides matching TRBD1. The CDR3 has 13 residues. Germline assignment: CDR1 SGHVS and CDR2 FNYEAQ. The ends lost 5 bases at V and 7 bases at J; junction bases unmatched: 1. CDR3 coding DNA: TGTGCCAGCAGCGACAGGGGAAATTCACCCCTCCACTTT. Its protein is CASSDRGNSPLHF.

This clonotype has at least ten counts. V and J are TRBV15 and TRBJ2-1; TRBD1 matches 7 bases. The CDR3 extends over 15 amino acids. V dropped 1 base and J dropped 4; count of bases not matched to a gene: 4. Germline loops: CDR1 LNHNV, CDR2 YYDKDF (reference sequence). CDR3 protein: CATSRVGTAYNEQFF. CDR3 DNA: TGTGCCACCAGCAGAGTTGGGACAGCTTACAATGAGCAGTTCTTC.

This clonotype turned up a few times. This rearrangement joins TRBV6-2 or TRBV6-3 to TRBJ2-1, with 10 bases fitting TRBD1. There are 24 residues in the CDR3. V gave up 4 bases and J gave up 0 bases; unmatched junction bases: 27. In germline, CDR1 is MNHEY, CDR2 SVGEGT. The CDR3 region is CASSSIDRGPTSVTTSSSYNEQFF. The CDR3 DNA is TGTGCCAGCAGTTCGATAGACAGGGGGCCGACTAGCGTCACGACCTCTAGCTCCTACAATGAGCAGTTCTTC.

The J gene is TRBJ2-1, the V gene TRBV28; D remains unclear. The CDR3 sequence is 16 residues long. CDR1 and CDR2 from the germline V gene are MDHEN and SYDVKM. The V gene lost 3 bases and the J gene lost 2 bases, with 14 bases spanning the gap. CDR3 sequence: CASSLRMELTYNEQFF. The CDR3 region has the DNA TGTGCCAGCAGTTTGAGGATGGAGCTAACCTACAATGAGCAGTTCTTC.

The J gene is TRBJ2-6, the V gene TRBV5-1; 8 nucleotides align to TRBD1. This CDR3 has 15 amino acids. With 7 bases clipped from V and 0 bases from J, the junction kept 3 bases outside the gene matches. Germline loops: CDR1 SGHRS, CDR2 YFSETQ. In DNA form, the CDR3 reads TGCGCCAGCGACAGGGGAAACTCTGGGGCCAACGTCCTGACTTTC. Residues: CASDRGNSGANVLTF.

The chain links TRBV11-2 to TRBJ2-1, with 10 bases that match TRBD1. The CDR3 has 15 amino acids. Germline loops: CDR1 SGHAT, CDR2 FQNNGV. Losses at the gene ends were 2 bases for V and 8 bases for J; bases not matched to a gene: 6. The CDR3 spells CASSLPGDRGYEQFF. CDR3 nucleotide sequence: TGTGCCAGCAGCTTACCCGGGGACAGGGGCTATGAGCAGTTCTTC.

This clonotype has a handful of counts. This chain connects TRBV12-3 or TRBV12-4 to TRBJ2-7; 7 nucleotides line up with TRBD1. Trimming removed 10 bases from V and 2 bases from J; junction bases left unmatched: 8. The CDR3 is 13 amino acids. The CDR3 here is CATSRQGTYEQYF. The CDR3 DNA is TGTGCCACATCTCGACAGGGCACCTACGAGCAGTACTTC.

This clonotype was observed a handful of times. The chain employs TRBV7-3 and TRBJ1-6, with 9 nucleotides matching TRBD1. V shed 5 bases, J shed 11 bases, and the junction held 7 bases outside the gene matches. CDR3 length: 14 amino acids. Germline V gene lookup returns CDR1 SGHTA and CDR2 FQGTGA. The CDR3 bases are TGTGCCAGCAGCCCGGGACAGGGCTTGACACCCCTCCACTTT. Its protein is CASSPGQGLTPLHF.

This clonotype was observed at least ten times. The chain uses TRBV2 and TRBJ2-7; TRBD1 matches at 7 bases. Germline-derived CDR1 and CDR2 are SNHLY and FYNNEI. The CDR3 runs to 12 residues. The junction had 3 bases not matched to a gene; V was cut back by 8 bases and J by 2 bases. CDR3 sequence (DNA): TGTGCCAGCGGGGACAGCCCCTACGAGCAGTACTTC. It codes for CASGDSPYEQYF.

To note about this clonotype: Compared with germline, one end of the junction differs, possibly owing to a read error. The chain carries TRBV10-3 and TRBJ1-6; a possible D gene is TRBD1 (6 bases). CDR1 and CDR2 from the germline V gene are ENHRY and SYGVKD. The CDR3 consists of 13 residues. The CDR3 sequence is CAISEMGAWTLHF. The CDR3, as DNA: TGTGCCATCAGTGAGATGGGGGCTTGGACCCTCCATTTT.

This clonotype has just a few counts. This chain's CDR3 is CASSLGDRGMYEQYF. The CDR3 DNA reads as TGCGCCAGCAGCTTGGGAGACAGGGGGATGTACGAGCAGTACTTC. The rearrangement joins TRBV5-1 to TRBJ2-7; 9 positions match TRBD1. Germline V gene data show CDR1 as SGHRS and CDR2 as YFSETQ. With V trimmed by 0 bases and J by 4 bases, 5 bases remained unmatched. The CDR3 runs to 15 residues.